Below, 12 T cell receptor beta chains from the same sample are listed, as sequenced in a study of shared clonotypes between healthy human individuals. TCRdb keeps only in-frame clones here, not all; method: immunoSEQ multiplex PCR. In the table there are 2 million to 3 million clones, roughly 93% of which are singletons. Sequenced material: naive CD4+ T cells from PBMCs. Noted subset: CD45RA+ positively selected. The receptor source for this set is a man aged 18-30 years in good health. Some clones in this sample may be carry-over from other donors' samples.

Written as DNA, the CDR3 is TGTGCCAGCAGTACTGCTAGCAATCAGCCCCAGCATTTT. Residues: CASSTASNQPQHF. This chain uses TRBV6-6 with TRBJ1-5; unclear D gene. The CDR3 has 13 amino acids. V lost 5 bases, J lost 0 bases, and 5 bases lay in between. The germline CDR1 and CDR2 sequences are MNHNY and SVGAGI (reference sequence).

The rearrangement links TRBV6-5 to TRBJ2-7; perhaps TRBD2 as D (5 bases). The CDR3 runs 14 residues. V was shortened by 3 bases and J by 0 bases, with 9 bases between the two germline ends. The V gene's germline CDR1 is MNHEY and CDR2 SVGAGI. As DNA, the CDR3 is TGTGCCAGCAGTTATCACGGGGACTCCTACGAGCAGTACTTC. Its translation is CASSYHGDSYEQYF.

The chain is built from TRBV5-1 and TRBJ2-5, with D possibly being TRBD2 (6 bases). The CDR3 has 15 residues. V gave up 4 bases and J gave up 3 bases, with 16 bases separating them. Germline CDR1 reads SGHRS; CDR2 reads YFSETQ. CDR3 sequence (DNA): TGCGCCAGCAGCCCAGCGGGCAGTGGGGAAGAGACCCAGTACTTC. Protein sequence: CASSPAGSGEETQYF.

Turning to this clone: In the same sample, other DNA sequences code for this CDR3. The CDR3 DNA reads as TGTGCCAGCAGCGTAGGGACAGTGAGCTACAATGAGCAGTTCTTC. Translated, it gives CASSVGTVSYNEQFF. The chain joins TRBV9 to TRBJ2-1; D possibly corresponds to TRBD1 (6 bases). The length of the CDR3 is 15 residues. Looked up from germline, CDR1 is SGDLS and CDR2 is YYNGEE. V lost 0 bases to trimming and J lost 3 bases, with 10 bases between them.

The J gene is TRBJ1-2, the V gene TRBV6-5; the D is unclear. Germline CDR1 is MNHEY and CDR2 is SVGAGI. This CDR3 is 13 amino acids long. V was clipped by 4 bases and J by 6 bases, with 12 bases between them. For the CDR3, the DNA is TGTGCCAGCAGTTCCCCACTGGGCGATGGCTACACCTTC. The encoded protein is CASSSPLGDGYTF.

CDR3 bases: TGTGCCAGCAGCCCCGATGGGGCCCGGTATGAGCAGTTCTTC. Encoded protein: CASSPDGARYEQFF. The rearrangement joins TRBV7-7 to TRBJ2-1; perhaps TRBD1 as D (5 bases). The CDR3 sequence is 14 residues long. The germline V gene encodes CDR1 SSHAT and CDR2 FNYEAQ (reference sequence). Trimming took off 5 bases at V and 8 bases at J, with 16 bases between the two ends.

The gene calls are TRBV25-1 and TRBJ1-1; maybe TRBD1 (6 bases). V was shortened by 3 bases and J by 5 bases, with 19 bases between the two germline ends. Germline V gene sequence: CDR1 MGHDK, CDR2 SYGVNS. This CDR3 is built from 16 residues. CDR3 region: CASSELPGKGGTEAFF. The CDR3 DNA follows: TGTGCCAGCAGTGAGTTACCAGGGAAGGGGGGGACTGAAGCTTTCTTT.

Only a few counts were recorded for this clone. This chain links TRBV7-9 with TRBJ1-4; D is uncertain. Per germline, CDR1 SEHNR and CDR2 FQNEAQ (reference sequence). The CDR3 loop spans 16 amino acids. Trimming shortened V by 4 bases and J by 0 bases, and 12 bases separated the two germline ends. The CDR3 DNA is TGTGCCAGCAGCTCGACGGACCTCCCAACTAATGAAAAACTGTTTTTT. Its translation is CASSSTDLPTNEKLFF.

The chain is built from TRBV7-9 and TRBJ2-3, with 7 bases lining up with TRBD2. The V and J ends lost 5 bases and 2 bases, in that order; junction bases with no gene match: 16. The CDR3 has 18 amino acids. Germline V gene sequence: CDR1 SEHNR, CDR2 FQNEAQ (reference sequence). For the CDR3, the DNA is TGTGCCAGCAGCCTCCGACTAGCTTGGGGCCTTAACACAGATACGCAGTATTTT. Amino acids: CASSLRLAWGLNTDTQYF.

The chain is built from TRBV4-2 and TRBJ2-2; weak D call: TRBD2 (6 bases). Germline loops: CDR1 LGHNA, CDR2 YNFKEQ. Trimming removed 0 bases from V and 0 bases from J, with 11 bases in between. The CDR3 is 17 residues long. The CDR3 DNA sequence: TGTGCCAGCAGCCAAGAGAAGGGGACTGCGAACACCGGGGAGCTGTTTTTT. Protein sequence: CASSQEKGTANTGELFF.

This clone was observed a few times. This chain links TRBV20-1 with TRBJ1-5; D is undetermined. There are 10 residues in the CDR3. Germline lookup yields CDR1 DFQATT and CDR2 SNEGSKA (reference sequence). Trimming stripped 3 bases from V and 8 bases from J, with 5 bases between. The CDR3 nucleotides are TGCAGTGCTAGTAAGGAGCCCCAGCATTTT. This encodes CSASKEPQHF.

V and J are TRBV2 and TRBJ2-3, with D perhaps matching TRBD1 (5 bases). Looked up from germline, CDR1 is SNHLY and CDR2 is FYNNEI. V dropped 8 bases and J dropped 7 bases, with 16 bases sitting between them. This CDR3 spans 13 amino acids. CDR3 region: CASLLDSSYTQYF. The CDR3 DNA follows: TGTGCCAGCCTCCTCGACAGTTCATATACGCAGTATTTT.